The 25 T cell receptor beta chains presented below share a single source sample, sequenced in a study of blood T cell repertoires in COVID-19. Profiling relied on immunoSEQ multiplex PCR, and the TCRdb table lists in-frame clones only, not all of them. The sample yields about 260,000 clones, around 87% seen once. The sample taken for sequencing was peripheral blood. The source is a middle-aged woman who had recovered from COVID-19.

This sequence joins TRBV18 and TRBJ2-7; D uncertain. Germline V lookup: CDR1 KGHSH, CDR2 LQKENI. The CDR3 is 11 residues long. The V gene lost 6 bases and the J gene lost 4 bases, with 7 bases spanning the gap. The CDR3 nucleotides read TGTGCCAGCTCCCGCGAGTACGAGCAGTACTTC. Its translation: CASSREYEQYF.

This clone was picked up many times. This sequence joins TRBV27 and TRBJ2-2; the D is unclear. With 4 bases removed from V and 7 bases from J, the gap between germline ends came to 10 bases. CDR3 length equals 13 residues. The germline gives CDR1 MNHEY, CDR2 SMNVEV (reference sequence). The CDR3 DNA follows: TGTGCCAGCAGTTCGGTCCGCCGCGGGGAGCTGTTTTTT. Protein: CASSSVRRGELFF.

The chain combines TRBV14 with TRBJ1-2; the D is unclear. This CDR3 contains 15 residues. Germline lookup yields CDR1 SGHDN and CDR2 FVKESK. Trimming left V 0 bases short and J 7 bases short, with 15 bases between. The CDR3 here is CASSQDIGRELGYTF. As DNA, the CDR3 is TGTGCCAGCAGCCAAGATATCGGGAGGGAGCTTGGCTACACCTTC.

The chain is built from TRBV10-3 and TRBJ2-1; no definite D call. The V end lost 6 bases, the J end lost 5 bases, and 8 bases lay between the germline ends. This CDR3 is 12 amino acids long. CDR1 and CDR2 (germline): ENHRY, SYGVKD. CDR3 sequence reads: CAISGSNNEQFF. The DNA of the CDR3 is TGTGCCATCAGCGGGTCCAACAATGAGCAGTTCTTC.

The gene calls are TRBV29-1 and TRBJ1-4, with TRBD1 identical over 7 bases. This CDR3 is built from 12 residues. Losses at the gene ends were 4 bases for V and 8 bases for J; bases not matched to a gene: 4. Per germline, CDR1 SQVTM and CDR2 ANQGSEA. CDR3 DNA sequence: TGCAGCGTTGGAGGGGGCGACGAAAAACTGTTTTTT. Its translation is CSVGGGDEKLFF.

The rearrangement joins TRBV5-1 to TRBJ2-5; perhaps TRBD1 as D (6 bases). Germline CDR1 reads SGHRS; CDR2 reads YFSETQ. The V and J ends lost 4 bases and 5 bases respectively, with 15 bases between them. The length of the CDR3 is 14 residues. For the CDR3, the DNA is TGCGCCAGCAGCCTACAGGGAGTCCGGGAGACCCAGTACTTC. Amino acids: CASSLQGVRETQYF.

The DNA of the CDR3 is TGTGCTAGTGGGGCAGATGGCTACACCTTC. This gives the protein CASGADGYTF. The chain employs TRBV12-5 and TRBJ1-2; D unclear. V dropped 6 bases and J dropped 6 bases, with 5 bases sitting between them. Looked up from germline, CDR1 is LGHNT and CDR2 is FRNRAP. The CDR3 has 10 amino acids.

This clone was counted between two and nine times. The chain recombines TRBV16 with TRBJ2-7; D gene unclear. The germline V and J ends were trimmed by 0 bases and 0 bases, with 6 bases remaining between them. The CDR3 contains 14 residues. Germline V gene data show CDR1 as KGHSY and CDR2 as FQNENV. The CDR3 nucleotides read TGTGCCAGCAGCCAATCTTCCGTCTCCTACGAGCAGTACTTC. Translated: CASSQSSVSYEQYF.

Note on this clone: The sample holds other DNA sequences that translate to the same CDR3. The chain combines TRBV7-2 with TRBJ2-3; the match to TRBD1 covers 7 bases. Trimming took 3 bases from V and 1 from J; bases not matched to a gene: 1. This CDR3 is built from 14 residues. The V gene's germline CDR1 is SGHTA and CDR2 FQGNSA. CDR3 in DNA: TGTGCCAGCAGCTTCGGACAGGGCACAGATACGCAGTATTTT. Translated: CASSFGQGTDTQYF.

The chain employs TRBV11-2 and TRBJ2-7; 7 bases are shared with TRBD1. Trimming took 5 bases from V and 4 from J; bases not matched to a gene: 5. CDR1 SGHAT and CDR2 FQNNGV come from the germline V gene. This CDR3 region has 13 residues. The CDR3 region has the DNA TGTGCCAGCAGCACACACAGGGGATACGAGCAGTACTTC. Protein product: CASSTHRGYEQYF.

V gene TRBV5-1 combines with J gene TRBJ1-2; a possible D gene is TRBD1 (5 bases). This CDR3 spans 17 amino acids. Germline V gene data show CDR1 as SGHRS and CDR2 as YFSETQ. V was clipped by 1 base and J by 1 base, with 17 bases between them. CDR3 nucleotides: TGCGCCAGCAGCTTGTCGGCAGGGAGGGGAGTTAACTATGGCTACACCTTC. Translating it yields CASSLSAGRGVNYGYTF.

To note about this clone: The same CDR3 also results from other DNA sequences found in this sample. This chain joins TRBV5-6 and TRBJ2-3; D gene ambiguous. Trimming shortened V by 0 bases and J by 4 bases, and 6 bases separated the two germline ends. Germline CDR1 reads SGHDT; CDR2 reads YYEEEE. The CDR3 sequence is 13 residues long. The CDR3 sequence: CASSLGGADTQYF. The CDR3 DNA follows: TGTGCCAGCAGCTTGGGAGGTGCAGATACGCAGTATTTT.

This rearrangement joins TRBV10-3 to TRBJ1-5, with 7 nucleotides matching TRBD1. Germline V gives CDR1 ENHRY, CDR2 SYGVKD. This CDR3 region has 13 residues. The J segment lost 5 bases and the V segment lost 8 bases, leaving 6 bases of the junction unmatched. CDR3 nucleotide sequence: TGTGCCATCTCGACAGGGAATTATCAGCCCCAGCATTTT. Its protein product is CAISTGNYQPQHF.

This sequence joins TRBV6-5 and TRBJ1-2; TRBD1 might be the D (6 bases). This CDR3 spans 14 amino acids. Germline V CDR1 and CDR2: MNHEY, SVGAGI. The V end lost 7 bases, the J end lost 8 bases, and 20 bases lay between the germline ends. CDR3 sequence: CASTPTGGSSGYTF. The CDR3 bases are TGTGCCAGCACCCCGACAGGCGGATCCTCAGGCTACACCTTC.

The V call is TRBV6-5, the J call TRBJ1-2; D is possibly TRBD1 (6 bases). The CDR3 spans 15 residues. Trimming removed 2 bases from V and 0 bases from J, with 10 bases in between. Germline CDR1 is MNHEY and CDR2 is SVGAGI. This CDR3 is CASSYRQGTNYGYTF. The CDR3 bases are TGTGCCAGCAGTTACCGCCAGGGGACTAACTATGGCTACACCTTC.

This chain links TRBV6-5 with TRBJ1-1; TRBD1 is a possible D gene (5 bases). The germline V gene encodes CDR1 MNHEY and CDR2 SVGAGI. Trimming pared 4 bases from V and 10 bases from J, leaving 10 bases between. The CDR3 is made up of 11 amino acids. The CDR3 DNA reads as TGTGCCAGCAGTTCGCAGGGAGGAGCTTTCTTT. As protein: CASSSQGGAFF.

The CDR3 DNA sequence: TGTGCCAGCAGCGTAGGGACAGGGTTCAGGGGGGAGACCCAGTACTTC. Translation gives CASSVGTGFRGETQYF. The J gene is TRBJ2-5, the V gene TRBV9, with TRBD1 matching over 8 bases. In germline, CDR1 is SGDLS, CDR2 YYNGEE. The CDR3 covers 16 residues. The V segment lost 0 bases and the J segment 5 bases; nucleotides outside the gene matches: 9.

The chain has TRBV27 and TRBJ2-5; the D is unclear. The CDR3 length is 13 residues. CDR1 is MNHEY, CDR2 SMNVEV, per germline (reference sequence). V was clipped by 3 bases and J by 5 bases, with 10 bases between them. Here the CDR3 reads CASSLILRETQYF. The DNA of the CDR3 is TGTGCCAGCAGTTTGATCCTGCGGGAGACCCAGTACTTC.

CDR3 loop: CASSFGLLRGTEAFF. The CDR3 DNA reads as TGTGCCAGCAGCTTCGGACTCCTGCGAGGCACTGAAGCTTTCTTT. V is TRBV5-6 and J is TRBJ1-1; D ambiguous. Germline assignment: CDR1 SGHDT and CDR2 YYEEEE. The CDR3 runs to 15 residues. V lost 2 bases and J lost 4, with 15 bases in between.

The J gene is TRBJ2-3, the V gene TRBV7-3; 8 bases line up with TRBD1. CDR1 is SGHTA, CDR2 FQGTGA, per germline. With V trimmed by 5 bases and J by 0 bases, 4 bases remained unmatched. The CDR3 consists of 15 residues. The CDR3 region is CASSSTGGSTDTQYF. The CDR3 bases are TGTGCCAGCAGCAGTACAGGGGGAAGCACAGATACGCAGTATTTT.

The chain uses TRBV19 and TRBJ2-3, with 9 nucleotides matching TRBD1. The germline V gene encodes CDR1 LNHDA and CDR2 SQIVND (reference sequence). The junction had 10 bases not matched to a gene; V was cut back by 6 bases and J by 0 bases. The CDR3 totals 17 residues. CDR3 in DNA: TGTGCCAGTAGGGACAGGGGAACAAGATCTAGCACAGATACGCAGTATTTT. It yields the protein CASRDRGTRSSTDTQYF.

The rearrangement uses TRBV5-1 and TRBJ2-5; 7 nucleotides line up with TRBD2. V dropped 2 bases and J dropped 1; count of bases not matched to a gene: 5. Germline lookup yields CDR1 SGHRS and CDR2 YFSETQ. This CDR3 has 15 amino acids. Written as DNA, the CDR3 is TGCGCCAGCAGCTTTGGGGCTAGCGGCCAAGAGACCCAGTACTTC. Translating it yields CASSFGASGQETQYF.

This chain uses TRBV19 with TRBJ1-2; D uncertain. The V end was cut by 4 bases, the J end by 2 bases, with 5 bases between. The CDR3 is made up of 12 amino acids. Per the germline V gene, CDR1 is LNHDA and CDR2 is SQIVND (reference sequence). The CDR3 sequence: CASSRANYGYTF. CDR3 nucleotide sequence: TGTGCCAGTAGTAGGGCCAACTATGGCTACACCTTC.

The V gene is TRBV30, the J gene TRBJ1-2; D remains unclear. The V gene lost 0 bases and the J gene lost 8 bases, with 10 bases spanning the gap. Germline V gene lookup returns CDR1 GTSNPN and CDR2 SVGIG (reference sequence). CDR3 length: 12 residues. CDR3 in amino acids: CAWSVSSRGYTF. The CDR3 DNA is TGTGCCTGGAGTGTTTCGAGCCGCGGCTACACCTTC.

This chain joins TRBV19 and TRBJ1-1; 8 nucleotides line up with TRBD1. The V segment lost 4 bases and the J segment 6 bases; nucleotides outside the gene matches: 7. The CDR3 length is 14 residues. Germline loops: CDR1 LNHDA, CDR2 SQIVND (reference sequence). CDR3 DNA sequence: TGTGCCAGTAGTACGCGGACAGGGCGAGCTGAAGCTTTCTTT. This gives the protein CASSTRTGRAEAFF.